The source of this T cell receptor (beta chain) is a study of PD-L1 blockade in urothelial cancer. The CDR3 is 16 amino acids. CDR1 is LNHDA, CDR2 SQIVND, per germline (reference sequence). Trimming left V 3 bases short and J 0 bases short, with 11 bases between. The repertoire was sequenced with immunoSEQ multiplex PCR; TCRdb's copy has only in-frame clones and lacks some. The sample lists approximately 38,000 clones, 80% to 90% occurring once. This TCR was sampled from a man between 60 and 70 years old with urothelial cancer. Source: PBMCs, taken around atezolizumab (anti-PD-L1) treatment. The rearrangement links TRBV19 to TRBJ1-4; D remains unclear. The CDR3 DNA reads TGTGCCAGTAGTATCGGCAGGCAAGCAACTAATGAAAAACTGTTTTTT. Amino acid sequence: CASSIGRQATNEKLFF.